The TCR beta chain described here comes from a study of CD8+CD57+ T cells in acquired aplastic anemia. This clonotype was observed many times. Its antigen is still unknown. The study, taken as a whole, reports: More than 25 was the count of CD8+ CDR3 sequences that patients shared with controls.

Patients picked for sequencing had shown CD8+CD57+ cell expansion detected by flow cytometry. Each patient had severe acquired aplastic anemia. Blood was sampled before the patients had received any therapy. CDR1 and CDR2 (germline): SGHTA, FQGNSA. CDR3 length equals 15 residues. V lost 5 bases to trimming and J lost 5 bases; unmatched junction nucleotides: 7. For CDR3 and TCR beta VDJ profiling, genomic DNA was the template used. One entry per CDR3 protein, called by TCRdb with MiXCR from the reads. The sample includes about 180,000 distinct CDR3 sequences, around 50% of them seen just once. The receptor was isolated from a human donor with aplastic anemia. This rearrangement joins TRBV7-2 to TRBJ1-4; 8 positions match TRBD1. The material sequenced was sorted CD4+, CD8+, or CD8+CD57+ T cells (not recorded which) from PBMCs. Written as DNA, the CDR3 is TGTGCCAGCAGCGCGAGGACAGGGCTCAATGAAAAACTGTTTTTT. It is translated as CASSARTGLNEKLFF.